This T cell receptor (beta chain) was obtained from a study of human T cells and chemical hapten exposure. General study points: Controls had significantly fewer large CDR3 similarity clusters than were formed by expanded TCRs.

Germline lookup yields CDR1 SNHLY and CDR2 FYNNEI. J gave up 5 bases and V 6 bases, and 12 bases lay outside the gene matches. The CDR3 has 15 amino acids. In the authors' workflow: Samples had a median of 95,638 TCRs, ranging roughly 20,000 to 750,000. A single record per CDR3 protein comes from TCRdb applying MiXCR to the RACE reads. The V and J calls follow TCRdb's processing rather than the paper's. The sample has approximately 260,000 distinct CDR3 sequences, over 7.5% seen once; the top ten hold 1.2%. Time point denoted: pre-sensitization, week 0. The treatment was: therapeutic diphenylcyclopropenone sensitization with weekly scalp DPC. Concerning this clonotype itself: Its antigen is not identified.

The chain has TRBV2 and TRBJ2-5; 7 bases agree with TRBD1. The clonotype comes from a man younger than 35 with alopecia areata. Some clones in this sample may be carry-over from other donors' samples. Source: whole blood, taken in connection with sensitization to the hapten diphenylcyclopropenone (DPC). This chain's CDR3 is CASRPLGTAHETQYF. CDR3 DNA: TGTGCCAGCAGACCCCTCGGGACAGCCCACGAGACCCAGTACTTC.